The 24 T cell receptor beta chains reported below all come from one sample, sequenced in a study of T cells in Graves' hyperthyroidism and ophthalmopathy (dated by TCRdb to between 2018 and 2021). The library was obtained by multiplex PCR. The run used an Illumina HiSeq 2000. Amplification of TCR beta CDR3 regions was carried out from RNA transcripts. The TCR CDR3 was subjected to a first round of RT-PCR using the HTBI primer set and the Qiagen OneStep RT-PCR kit. TCRdb trimmed public reads at Q25 via fastp, called clones via MiXCR and kept in-frame beta chains. All rows with the same CDR3 protein become a single entry with the most common DNA and genes. For this sample there are about 410,000 distinct CDR3 sequences; about 15% appear just once. In total, the top ten clones hold less than 20% of the sample. The sample taken for sequencing was blood. Receptors were obtained from a woman younger than 45 with Graves' ophthalmopathy.

The sample holds many counts of this clonotype. The chain has TRBV5-5 and TRBJ2-7, with 9 bases that match TRBD2. Germline V lookup: CDR1 SGHKS, CDR2 YYEKEE (reference sequence). Trimming removed 0 bases from V and 1 base from J; junction bases left unmatched: 5. The CDR3 is 16 amino acids. The CDR3 nucleotides read TGTGCCAGCAGCTTGGCCGCTAGCGGGGCATCCTACGAGCAGTACTTC. It yields the protein CASSLAASGASYEQYF.

This clonotype has just a few counts. The chain combines TRBV4-2 with TRBJ2-7; D might be TRBD1 or TRBD2, each matching 5 bases. V gave up 3 bases and J gave up 9 bases, with 12 bases separating them. The CDR3 length is 12 residues. CDR1 is LGHNA, CDR2 YNFKEQ, per germline. For the CDR3, the DNA is TGTGCCAGCAGCCAGGGGGTAGGCGCGCAGTACTTC. The encoded protein is CASSQGVGAQYF.

This clonotype was counted ten times or more. CDR3 amino acids: CASSLGSTGSDTGELFF. Written as DNA, the CDR3 is TGCGCCAGCAGCTTGGGCAGCACGGGCTCGGACACCGGGGAGCTGTTTTTT. The V call is TRBV5-1, the J call TRBJ2-2; D is uncertain. The CDR3 covers 17 residues. The V and J ends lost 0 bases and 3 bases respectively, with 15 bases between them. Per the germline V gene, CDR1 is SGHRS and CDR2 is YFSETQ. Full variable domain (missing parts from reference TRBV5-1 and TRBJ2-2): KAGVTQTPRYLIKTRGQQVTLSCSPISGHRSVSWYQQTPGQGLQFLFEYFSETQRNKGNFPGRFSGRQFSNSRSEMNVSTLELGDSALYLCASSLGSTGSDTGELFFGEGSRLTVL.

This clonotype was picked up many times. The chain couples TRBV4-1 to TRBJ2-1; the match to TRBD1 covers 10 bases. CDR3 length: 15 amino acids. Trimming took 2 bases from V and 8 from J; bases not matched to a gene: 6. Germline V gene lookup returns CDR1 MGHRA and CDR2 YSYEKL. CDR3 sequence: CASSQRQGASDEQFF. The CDR3 DNA reads as TGCGCCAGCAGCCAACGACAGGGGGCAAGCGATGAGCAGTTCTTC.

This clonotype was seen a handful of times. This chain joins TRBV12-3 or TRBV12-4 and TRBJ1-2, with 8 bases matching TRBD1. There are 14 residues in the CDR3. V dropped 2 bases and J dropped 3; count of bases not matched to a gene: 2. In DNA form, the CDR3 reads TGTGCCAGCAGTTTATCGGGACAGGACTATGGCTACACCTTC. Its protein is CASSLSGQDYGYTF.

This clonotype was observed many times. CDR3 amino acids: CSVEAGADTQYF. The CDR3 DNA sequence: TGCAGCGTTGAAGCGGGGGCAGATACGCAGTATTTT. The rearrangement joins TRBV29-1 to TRBJ2-3; D is possibly TRBD2 (6 bases). This CDR3 has 12 residues. Germline V gene sequence: CDR1 SQVTM, CDR2 ANQGSEA. The V gene lost 1 base and the J gene lost 4 bases, with 6 bases spanning the gap.

This clonotype was counted ten times or more. The gene calls are TRBV19 and TRBJ1-2, with a weak D call TRBD1 (6 bases). Germline V gene lookup returns CDR1 LNHDA and CDR2 SQIVND (reference sequence). Trimming took 8 bases from V and 1 from J, leaving 17 bases between them. This CDR3 has 15 residues. The CDR3 DNA sequence: TGTGCCAGTCATCAGGGGCAGGGGCTTAACTATGGCTACACCTTC. Its translation: CASHQGQGLNYGYTF. The whole variable domain, filled in from reference TRBV19 and TRBJ1-2, reads DGGITQSPKYLFRKEGQNVTLSCEQNLNHDAMYWYRQDPGQGLRLIYYSQIVNDFQKGDIAEGYSVSREKKESFPLTVTSAQKNPTAFYLCASHQGQGLNYGYTFGSGTRLTVV.

This clonotype appeared a few times. The chain joins TRBV7-3 to TRBJ2-5; weak D call: TRBD2 (6 bases). This CDR3 has 14 amino acids. V lost 5 bases, J lost 5 bases, and 15 bases lay in between. Germline CDR1 and CDR2: SGHTA and FQGTGA. The CDR3 sequence: CASSPGLGRETQYF. The CDR3 DNA reads as TGTGCCAGCAGCCCGGGACTGGGGCGGGAGACCCAGTACTTC.

The genes are TRBV7-9 and TRBJ1-1, with D uncertain. CDR3 length: 16 residues. V was cut by 3 bases and J by 6 bases, with 20 bases left in between. CDR1 is SEHNR, CDR2 FQNEAQ, per germline (reference sequence). The CDR3 here is CASSFIGSAWSAEAFF. The CDR3 bases are TGTGCCAGCAGCTTTATTGGCTCCGCCTGGTCGGCTGAAGCTTTCTTT.

The gene calls are TRBV6-1 and TRBJ1-1; 7 nucleotides match TRBD1. The germline V gene encodes CDR1 MNHNS and CDR2 SASEGT. The length of the CDR3 is 17 residues. After removal of 6 bases from V and 5 bases from J, the junction contained 18 bases not matched to a gene. CDR3 DNA sequence: TGTGCCAGCAGGAGAGGACAGGCGACCCTGATGAGTACTGAAGCTTTCTTT. It yields the protein CASRRGQATLMSTEAFF.

This clonotype has at least ten counts. V and J are TRBV3-1 and TRBJ2-7; weak D call: TRBD2 (5 bases). The V end was cut by 1 base, the J end by 7 bases, with 14 bases between. The length of the CDR3 is 14 residues. CDR1 is LGHDT, CDR2 YNNKEL, per germline (reference sequence). The chain's CDR3 is CASSQGLSVLEQYF. The CDR3 bases are TGTGCCAGCAGCCAAGGACTATCCGTGTTAGAGCAGTACTTC.

This clonotype has a count of ten or more. This chain connects TRBV28 to TRBJ1-1; a weak D match, TRBD1 (6 bases). The V and J ends lost 6 bases and 2 bases respectively, with 10 bases between them. This CDR3 is 13 amino acids long. From germline, CDR1 is MDHEN and CDR2 SYDVKM. CDR3 amino acids: CASRSGVNTEAFF. The CDR3 DNA sequence: TGTGCCAGCAGATCAGGGGTTAACACTGAAGCTTTCTTT.

In this sample, this clonotype turned up a few times. V gene TRBV11-2 combines with J gene TRBJ1-1; the match to TRBD1 covers 7 bases. Germline V gene sequence: CDR1 SGHAT, CDR2 FQNNGV. The CDR3 length is 15 residues. J lost 2 bases, V lost 4 bases, and 7 bases had no gene match. The CDR3 reads CASSWETGTNTEAFF. As DNA, the CDR3 is TGTGCCAGCAGCTGGGAGACAGGGACCAACACTGAAGCTTTCTTT.

In this sample, this clonotype turned up a few times. This chain's CDR3 is CASSPASGTHYNEQFF. The CDR3 DNA reads as TGTGCCAGCAGCCCCGCCTCCGGGACACATTACAATGAGCAGTTCTTC. The V and J genes are TRBV9 and TRBJ2-1, with D possibly TRBD1 on 6 matching bases. CDR3 length: 16 amino acids. Germline CDR1 SGDLS, CDR2 YYNGEE. V lost 4 bases to trimming and J lost 4 bases, with 18 bases between them. The complete variable domain, with remaining parts taken from reference TRBV9 and TRBJ2-1, reads DSGVTQTPKHLITATGQRVTLRCSPRSGDLSVYWYQQSLDQGLQFLIQYYNGEERAKGNILERFSAQQFPDLHSELNLSSLELGDSALYFCASSPASGTHYNEQFFGPGTRLTVL.

There are many counts of this clonotype. The chain combines TRBV5-6 with TRBJ1-4; no definite D call. V was shortened by 4 bases and J by 5 bases, with 18 bases between the two germline ends. CDR3 length: 16 amino acids. Germline CDR1 and CDR2: SGHDT and YYEEEE. The CDR3 DNA follows: TGTGCCAGCAGCGGACGCCGGGGTGGGAGAAATGAAAAACTGTTTTTT. Its translation: CASSGRRGGRNEKLFF.

A note on this clonotype: This may arise from a read error, as a much more abundant clone is one base away. In DNA form, the CDR3 reads TGTGCCAGCAGCCATAACGAGCCAGGCGAGACCCAGTACTTC. Translated: CASSHNEPGETQYF. The chain has TRBV7-9 and TRBJ2-5, with unresolved D. Looked up from germline, CDR1 is SEHNR and CDR2 is FQNEAQ (reference sequence). V lost 5 bases and J 5 bases, leaving 15 bases between the germline ends. This CDR3 has 14 residues.

Of note for this clonotype: A much larger clone lies one base from this, so it may be a read error. The chain recombines TRBV12-3 or TRBV12-4 with TRBJ1-1; possible D gene TRBD1, 6 bases. The CDR3 totals 13 residues. The CDR3 reads CAGSQTGPGEAFF. In DNA form, the CDR3 reads TGTGCCGGCAGTCAGACAGGCCCGGGTGAAGCTTTCTTT.

This clonotype was seen many times. The chain couples TRBV7-9 to TRBJ1-3; possible D gene TRBD1, 6 bases. The germline V gene has CDR1 SEHNR and CDR2 FQNEAQ (reference sequence). The V gene lost 1 base and the J gene lost 2 bases, with 6 bases spanning the gap. The CDR3 is 14 amino acids. The CDR3 nucleotides are TGTGCCAGCAGCTTAGGGACAGCTGGAAACACCATATATTTT. This sequence encodes CASSLGTAGNTIYF.

This clonotype has a count of ten or more. V is TRBV12-3 or TRBV12-4 and J is TRBJ1-2; 9 bases are a match to TRBD1. After removal of 8 bases from V and 8 bases from J, the junction contained 3 bases not matched to a gene. The CDR3 is 11 amino acids. CDR3 sequence reads: CASGQGWGYTF. In nucleotides, the CDR3 is TGTGCCAGCGGACAGGGGTGGGGCTACACCTTC.

This clonotype has ten or more counts. The chain employs TRBV7-2 and TRBJ1-1, with D perhaps TRBD1 (6 bases). The CDR3 totals 13 residues. Germline CDR1 SGHTA, CDR2 FQGNSA. V was cut by 5 bases and J by 0 bases, with 7 bases left in between. CDR3 region: CASSHRVNTEAFF. Here the CDR3 DNA reads TGTGCCAGCAGCCACAGGGTGAACACTGAAGCTTTCTTT.

V gene TRBV27 combines with J gene TRBJ2-1; 13 bases line up with TRBD2. Trimming removed 7 bases from V and 5 bases from J; junction bases left unmatched: 5. CDR1 and CDR2 from the germline V gene are MNHEY and SMNVEV (reference sequence). The CDR3 is 15 amino acids. The CDR3 loop is CASIGLAGVHNEQFF. In DNA, the CDR3 is TGTGCCAGCATTGGACTAGCGGGGGTCCACAATGAGCAGTTCTTC.

The chain carries TRBV12-3 or TRBV12-4 and TRBJ2-3, with 14 positions matching TRBD2. There are 18 residues in the CDR3. With V trimmed by 5 bases and J by 3 bases, 10 bases remained unmatched. Here the CDR3 reads CASSTGLAGGGGTDTQYF. In DNA form, the CDR3 reads TGTGCCAGCAGTACTGGACTAGCGGGGGGCGGTGGTACAGATACGCAGTATTTT.

This clonotype came up many times. The chain couples TRBV11-2 to TRBJ1-6, with 7 bases matching TRBD1. CDR3 length: 14 residues. V trimming: 6 bases; J trimming: 8 bases; junction bases outside the gene matches: 7. CDR1 is SGHAT and CDR2 is FQNNGV in the germline V gene. The CDR3 nucleotides are TGTGCCAGCAGACAAGACAGGGTATATTCACCCCTCCACTTT. Its translation: CASRQDRVYSPLHF.

The chain joins TRBV6-5 to TRBJ1-1, with a possible D match to TRBD1 (5 bases). From germline, CDR1 is MNHEY and CDR2 SVGAGI. The V and J ends lost 4 bases and 0 bases respectively, with 12 bases between them. The CDR3 runs 15 residues. The DNA of the CDR3 is TGTGCCAGCAGTTCCAGGGCACCCATGAACACTGAAGCTTTCTTT. This sequence encodes CASSSRAPMNTEAFF.